The sequence of this T cell receptor beta chain was determined in a study of T cells expressing NK-cell markers. Study-level information: Repertoire data for TCR beta were derived from sorted T cells (CD3+CD56+NKG2C+, CD3+CD56+NKG2C- and CD3+CD56-NKG2C+).

TCRdb re-called the 5' RACE reads and catalogs CDR3 proteins one per entry, DNA excluded. This table holds about 460,000 distinct CDR3 sequences. This CDR3 spans 14 amino acids. Germline CDR1 reads KGHDR; CDR2 reads SFDVKD. Sequenced material: blood T cells: a sorted CD56 or NKG2C T cell subset, CD4+ or CD8+ T cells, or bulk PBMC T cells (not recorded which). The receptor was isolated from a woman between 45 and 65 years old in good health. The chain has TRBV24-1 and TRBJ2-1; the TCRdb D gene call, TRBD1, has no DNA to confirm it. CDR3 protein: CATKSGIEGNEQFF.